The rows below give T cell receptor beta chains drawn from one sample of a study of cytomegalovirus exposure and HLA in healthy donors. Measured with immunoSEQ multiplex PCR; TCRdb has only the in-frame clones, and not every one. The table lists 65,000 to 100,000 clones, around 75% of them singletons. Sample: PBMCs. The origin of the receptors is a man aged 35 to 55 in good health and CMV-seronegative. CDR3s include the opening cysteine and the closing phenylalanine or tryptophan.

TRBJ2-6	18	TRBV4-1	CASSPEGQRTSGANVLTF
TRBJ1-5	15	TRBV9	CASSVGRGGNQPQHF
TRBJ1-1	13	TRBV29-1	CSAQSGGETEAFF
TRBJ1-4	13	TRBV15	CATSRHFNEKLFF
TRBJ2-7	14	TRBV6-5	CASSLGGRGREQYF
TRBJ2-2	14	TRBV30	CAWSLGTWTGELFF
TRBJ2-7	15	TRBV5-6	CASSLAGGGLVEQYF
TRBJ2-7	14	TRBV5-1	CASSLLGHTYEQYF
TRBJ1-2	14	TRBV6-5	CASRQDRGHYGYTF
TRBJ1-2	11	TRBV28	CASSLTEGYTF
TRBJ2-1	15	TRBV5-1	CASSLVPGVHNEQFF
TRBJ1-2	13	TRBV10-1	CASSESNGYGYTF
TRBJ1-1	13	TRBV28	CASSLIQNTEAFF
TRBJ1-1	14	TRBV5-6	CASIRQRLNTEAFF
TRBJ1-1	13	TRBV19	CASSTTVNTEAFF
TRBJ1-5	14	TRBV10-3	CAISFDRTNQPQHF
TRBJ1-1	15	TRBV6-6	CASSSTGSPNTEAFF
TRBJ2-1	15	TRBV6-5	CASSYQAGLYNEQFF
TRBJ2-3	16	TRBV7-8	CASSPFLRYMTERQYF
TRBJ2-7	13	TRBV6-1	CASRAVRWYEQYF
TRBJ1-5	14	TRBV28	CASTGFGVNQPQHF
TRBJ2-5	13	TRBV6-6	CASSPEQKGTQYF
TRBJ1-4	16	TRBV28	CASSGPRAGGNEKLFF
TRBJ2-7	14	TRBV7-9	CASSFEGYSYEQYF
TRBJ1-4	14	TRBV5-1	CASSRATTNEKLFF
TRBJ2-1	15	TRBV6-5	CASSRLAVDQNEQFF
TRBJ2-5	12	TRBV29-1	CSVEDGSGAQYF
TRBJ1-5	14	TRBV5-1	CASRTGDPNQPQHF
TRBJ2-7	14	TRBV5-1	CASSTGQGMHEQYF
TRBJ2-1	17	TRBV11-2	CASSSGLAGGRRNEQFF
TRBJ1-1	13	TRBV6-6	CASSSQGRVRAFF
TRBJ2-7	15	TRBV9	CASSPLATDIYEQYF
TRBJ1-1	13	TRBV6-1	CASCGQVGTEAFF
TRBJ2-7	14	TRBV27	CASSVTYSSYEQYF
TRBJ1-3	14	TRBV4-1	CASSLRGSGNTIYF
TRBJ2-2	14	TRBV5-1	CASSLRQGTGELFF
TRBJ2-3	12	TRBV5-1	CASSLARDTQYF
TRBJ1-1	16	TRBV5-8	CASSLVMEGRNTEAFF
TRBJ1-2	13	TRBV6-5	CASSYLDSYGYTF
TRBJ1-1	13	TRBV5-1	CASRIQGSAEAFF
TRBJ2-1	15	TRBV5-3	CARSWTRTGDNEQFF
TRBJ1-1	14	TRBV5-1	CASSQGALDTEAFF
TRBJ1-3	12	TRBV6-5	CASSSLGNTIYF
TRBJ1-6	15	TRBV4-1	CASSQATGQNSPLHF